This T cell receptor beta chain was captured by sequencing in a study of immune evolution from preneoplasia to lung adenocarcinoma. Study in general: HLA loss of heterozygosity: 5.5% to 8.5% AIS, less than 18% MIA, about 35% ADC, none AAH. Points from the study as a whole: Normal lung had highest clonality; later lesions appeared denser, more diverse.

Patient tissue came from resections in Japan or China, 2014–2017. After pathologic assessment, macro-dissection selected premalignant or tumor cells for extraction. Repertoires were generated with immunoSEQ multiplex PCR, while TCRdb's copy carries only in-frame clones and drops some. Of some 3,900 clones in the sample, under 80% were seen once. The CDR3 spans 12 residues. V lost 4 bases to trimming and J lost 5 bases, with 6 bases between them. From germline, CDR1 is MNHNY and CDR2 SVGAGI (reference sequence). About this clone itself: Its specificity is not known.

The V call is TRBV6-6, the J call TRBJ1-5; D ambiguous. The source material was FFPE minimally invasive lung adenocarcinoma tissue. The TCR sequence derives from a person aged 70 to 79 with lung adenocarcinoma. CDR3 sequence (DNA): TGTGCCAGCAGTTCACCGGATCAGCCCCAGCATTTT. This translates into CASSSPDQPQHF.